This T cell receptor (beta chain) appears in the sequencing data of a study of blood T cell repertoires in COVID-19. Looking at the study overall: Specimens from acute and convalescent COVID-19 originated in the United States, Italy and Spain.

This CDR3 region has 14 residues. In germline, CDR1 is SGDLS, CDR2 YYNGEE. V lost 2 bases and J lost 1, with 8 bases in between. On this clone: The sample carries other DNA sequences with the same CDR3.

Assay: immunoSEQ multiplex PCR; the TCRdb copy retains only in-frame clones and omits some. The profile shows about 310,000 clones, over 75% of them singletons. The sequence was obtained from a man in his fifties with active or convalescent COVID-19. The chain links TRBV9 to TRBJ2-3, with D possibly matching TRBD2 (6 bases). The sequenced sample was peripheral blood. The CDR3 DNA reads as TGTGCCAGCAGCGTGGCTAGCGGCACAGATACGCAGTATTTT. Its translation is CASSVASGTDTQYF.